What follows are 22 T cell receptor beta chains derived from one specimen sequenced in a study of beta chain features in type 1 diabetes. Study findings and constraints: Moderate yet significant TCRB CDR3 shortening was seen in Type 1 diabetes patients in all four CD4+ subsets.

The antigens for these receptors are not known. Expressed TCRB transcripts were sequenced, since all the RNA that had been isolated was reverse transcribed. The table came from immunoSEQ multiplex PCR; TCRdb's copy has only in-frame clones and leaves some out. The data show about 230,000 clones, roughly 17% seen once. Sequenced material: naive CD4+ T cells from blood. These receptors were taken from a man younger than 45 with type 1 diabetes.

This clone was found a few times. The V gene is TRBV27, the J gene TRBJ2-7; D may be TRBD1 (6 bases). Germline CDR1 and CDR2: MNHEY and SMNVEV (reference sequence). V lost 6 bases and J 4 bases, leaving 13 bases between the germline ends. This CDR3 spans 13 amino acids. This CDR3 is CASSQDRAYEQYF. The DNA for the CDR3 is TGTGCCAGCAGCCAGGACAGAGCGTACGAGCAGTACTTC.

This clone has a handful of counts. This rearrangement joins TRBV30 to TRBJ2-7, with 10 bases aligning to TRBD2. The CDR3 extends over 15 amino acids. V trimming: 5 bases; J trimming: 4 bases; junction bases outside the gene matches: 11. Per germline, CDR1 GTSNPN and CDR2 SVGIG (reference sequence). DNA of the CDR3: TGTGCCTGGGATGCCAGTAGGACTAGCGGTTACGAGCAGTACTTC. This gives the protein CAWDASRTSGYEQYF. Using reference TRBV30 and TRBJ2-7 for the parts outside the CDR3, the full variable domain is SQTIHQWPATLVQPVGSPLSLECTVEGTSNPNLYWYRQAAGRGLQLLFYSVGIGQISSEVPQNLSASRPQDRQFILSSKKLLLSDSGFYLCAWDASRTSGYEQYFGPGTRLTVT.

The table lists this clone with a few counts. The CDR3 region is CASSPRILAGVDYEQYF. In DNA, the CDR3 is TGTGCCAGCTCACCTCGAATCCTAGCGGGAGTAGATTACGAGCAGTACTTC. The gene calls are TRBV18 and TRBJ2-7; 10 bases line up with TRBD2. Germline assignment: CDR1 KGHSH and CDR2 LQKENI. With 3 bases clipped from V and 4 bases from J, the junction kept 12 bases outside the gene matches. This CDR3 contains 17 residues.

V gene TRBV28 combines with J gene TRBJ2-7; 7 bases agree with TRBD2. Germline V CDR1 and CDR2: MDHEN, SYDVKM. V shed 3 bases, J shed 0 bases, and the junction held 5 bases outside the gene matches. CDR3 length: 15 amino acids. CDR3 bases: TGTGCCAGCAGTTTCCTAGCGGATTTCTCCTACGAGCAGTACTTC. Protein: CASSFLADFSYEQYF.

This chain joins TRBV9 and TRBJ2-1; tentatively, D is TRBD1 (5 bases). CDR1 is SGDLS, CDR2 YYNGEE, per germline. Trimming took off 3 bases at V and 10 bases at J, with 8 bases between the two ends. This CDR3 has 11 residues. The CDR3 DNA reads as TGTGCCAGCAGCGCGGACACGGAGCAGTTCTTC. Its translation: CASSADTEQFF. Combining the CDR3 with reference TRBV9 and TRBJ2-1 gives the whole variable domain DSGVTQTPKHLITATGQRVTLRCSPRSGDLSVYWYQQSLDQGLQFLIQYYNGEERAKGNILERFSAQQFPDLHSELNLSSLELGDSALYFCASSADTEQFFGPGTRLTVL.

The chain has TRBV5-4 and TRBJ2-7, with TRBD2 matching 7 bases. Germline assignment: CDR1 SGHNT and CDR2 YYREEE (reference sequence). The CDR3 totals 14 residues. After removal of 0 bases from V and 7 bases from J, the junction contained 7 bases not matched to a gene. The CDR3 nucleotides are TGTGCCAGCAGCTTGGAGAGGCCCGGGGGGGAGCAGTACTTC. It is translated as CASSLERPGGEQYF.

This clone came up a few times. J is TRBJ1-2 and V is TRBV7-9; D remains unclear. V lost 5 bases and J lost 1, with 8 bases in between. Germline CDR1 and CDR2: SEHNR and FQNEAQ (reference sequence). The CDR3 loop spans 13 amino acids. As DNA, the CDR3 is TGTGCCAGCAGCGCGAACAGTAACTATGGCTACACCTTC. It yields the protein CASSANSNYGYTF.

This clone appeared a few times. The rearrangement uses TRBV20-1 and TRBJ2-1, with 7 bases fitting TRBD1. Germline V gene lookup returns CDR1 DFQATT and CDR2 SNEGSKA (reference sequence). The CDR3 spans 11 residues. Unmatched junction bases numbered 4, after V lost 6 bases and J lost 8 bases. In DNA form, the CDR3 reads TGCAGTGCAAGACAGGGAGATGAGCAGTTCTTC. Its protein product is CSARQGDEQFF.

This rearrangement joins TRBV29-1 to TRBJ2-5, with D perhaps TRBD2 (6 bases). V lost 3 bases and J 1 base, leaving 9 bases between the germline ends. In germline, CDR1 is SQVTM, CDR2 ANQGSEA. This CDR3 has 13 residues. The CDR3 coding sequence is TGCAGCGTTGAGCGCGGGGTCCAAGAGACCCAGTACTTC. Translated: CSVERGVQETQYF.

J is TRBJ1-5 and V is TRBV7-2; D is uncertain. The CDR3 runs 12 residues. Germline V gene data show CDR1 as SGHTA and CDR2 as FQGNSA. The V end lost 5 bases, the J end lost 3 bases, and 5 bases lay between the germline ends. The CDR3 here is CASSAVNQPQHF. As DNA, the CDR3 is TGTGCCAGCAGCGCAGTCAATCAGCCCCAGCATTTT.

Comment on this clone: The sample carries other DNA sequences with the same CDR3. The chain recombines TRBV7-2 with TRBJ2-7; D gene ambiguous. V gave up 5 bases and J gave up 4 bases, with 6 bases separating them. Per the germline V gene, CDR1 is SGHTA and CDR2 is FQGNSA. This CDR3 spans 11 amino acids. CDR3 residues: CASSLDYEQYF. CDR3 DNA sequence: TGTGCCAGCAGCCTAGATTACGAGCAGTACTTC. Drawing the rest from reference TRBV7-2 and TRBJ2-7, the complete variable domain is GAGVSQSPSNKVTEKGKDVELRCDPISGHTALYWYRQSLGQGLEFLIYFQGNSAPDKSGLPSDRFSAERTGGSVSTLTIQRTQQEDSAVYLCASSLDYEQYFGPGTRLTVT.

The chain links TRBV9 to TRBJ2-3, with no clear D. The CDR3 sequence is 12 residues long. Germline V lookup: CDR1 SGDLS, CDR2 YYNGEE. Trimming removed 6 bases at V and 0 bases at J, with 5 bases between. CDR3 sequence (DNA): TGTGCCAGCAAGCCAAGCACAGATACGCAGTATTTT. Translating it yields CASKPSTDTQYF.

The V and J genes are TRBV2 and TRBJ2-6; D ambiguous. The length of the CDR3 is 14 residues. V lost 2 bases and J 2 bases, leaving 4 bases between the germline ends. Germline V CDR1 and CDR2: SNHLY, FYNNEI. The CDR3 spells CASSERAGANVLTF. The DNA for the CDR3 is TGTGCCAGCAGTGAAAGGGCTGGGGCCAACGTCCTGACTTTC.

This clone has a handful of counts. The rearrangement uses TRBV25-1 and TRBJ2-3, with 12 positions matching TRBD1. This CDR3 contains 17 residues. Trimming at V came to 0 bases and at J to 2 bases, leaving 3 bases not matched to a gene. Germline CDR1 reads MGHDK; CDR2 reads SYGVNS. Here the CDR3 reads CASSEYPGQGATDTQYF. The CDR3 nucleotides read TGTGCCAGCAGTGAATACCCGGGACAGGGGGCCACAGATACGCAGTATTTT.

There are a few counts of this clone. The V gene is TRBV5-1, the J gene TRBJ2-5; D is unresolved. The CDR3 runs to 14 residues. Germline V lookup: CDR1 SGHRS, CDR2 YFSETQ. The V and J ends lost 9 bases and 5 bases respectively, with 20 bases between them. CDR3 in DNA: TGCGCCACCAGGAAGGACGCGACGATGGAGACCCAGTACTTC. Its translation is CATRKDATMETQYF.

This clone was recorded a few times. The chain is built from TRBV7-9 and TRBJ1-4, with a possible D match to TRBD1 (6 bases). Germline V lookup: CDR1 SEHNR, CDR2 FQNEAQ (reference sequence). The V end was cut by 6 bases, the J end by 2 bases, with 13 bases between. This CDR3 has 15 amino acids. This CDR3 reads CASSLQGRTNEKLFF. CDR3 in DNA: TGTGCCAGCAGTTTACAGGGCCGGACTAATGAAAAACTGTTTTTT.

In the case of this clone: The junction and the germline gene differ at one end; a read error may be behind it. This chain joins TRBV27 and TRBJ2-3; 8 nucleotides match TRBD1. This CDR3 is built from 12 residues. The V gene's germline CDR1 is MNHEY and CDR2 SMNVEV (reference sequence). The CDR3 DNA reads as TGTGCCAGCAGTCCCGAACCTTTAACAGGGGGTTTT. Protein: CASSPEPLTGGF.

There are a few counts of this clone. The chain is built from TRBV5-1 and TRBJ1-2; D gene ambiguous. Germline V lookup: CDR1 SGHRS, CDR2 YFSETQ. The CDR3 covers 13 residues. The V gene lost 4 bases and the J gene lost 2 bases, with 9 bases spanning the gap. As DNA, the CDR3 is TGCGCCAGCAGCCTGGCGGGGAACTATGGCTACACCTTC. Translation: CASSLAGNYGYTF.

This clone was seen more than once but under ten times. The rearrangement uses TRBV9 and TRBJ2-3; 9 nucleotides align to TRBD1. CDR3 length equals 14 residues. V gave up 5 bases and J gave up 4 bases; unmatched junction bases: 5. Germline V gives CDR1 SGDLS, CDR2 YYNGEE. This CDR3 is CASSTGGGADTQYF. CDR3 in DNA: TGTGCCAGCAGTACAGGGGGCGGCGCAGATACGCAGTATTTT.

The chain links TRBV11-1 to TRBJ2-5; 7 bases match TRBD1. Looked up from germline, CDR1 is SGHAT and CDR2 is FQDESV (reference sequence). Trimming at V came to 8 bases and at J to 4 bases, leaving 13 bases not matched to a gene. The CDR3 loop spans 15 amino acids. The CDR3 spells CASGPDRANGETQYF. The CDR3 nucleotides read TGTGCCAGCGGCCCCGACAGGGCTAATGGAGAGACCCAGTACTTC.

This clone appeared a single time. This chain connects TRBV7-2 to TRBJ1-5; possibly TRBD1 for D (5 bases). In germline, CDR1 is SGHTA, CDR2 FQGNSA. This CDR3 spans 15 amino acids. The V end was cut by 1 base, the J end by 4 bases, with 11 bases between. The CDR3 nucleotides are TGTGCCAGCAGCTTAGAGGCAGGGCGTAATCAGCCCCAGCATTTT. It yields the protein CASSLEAGRNQPQHF.

The chain carries TRBV29-1 and TRBJ1-4, with 8 bases that match TRBD1. The CDR3 length is 15 residues. The J segment lost 3 bases and the V segment lost 0 bases, leaving 3 bases of the junction unmatched. CDR1 and CDR2 from the germline V gene are SQVTM and ANQGSEA. The CDR3, as DNA: TGCAGCGTTGAAGATCCGACAGGGGCTAATGAAAAACTGTTTTTT. It specifies CSVEDPTGANEKLFF. The full variable domain, rest sourced from reference TRBV29-1 and TRBJ1-4, is SAVISQKPSRDICQRGTSLTIQCQVDSQVTMMFWYRQQPGQSLTLIATANQGSEATYESGFVIDKFPISRPNLTFSTLTVSNMSPEDSSIYLCSVEDPTGANEKLFFGSGTQLSVL.